These 23 T cell receptor beta chains were sequenced from one sample in a study of post-analysis software for immune sequencing data. The study, taken as a whole, reports: A few TRBV segments occurring more often in patients than controls included TRBV5-6, TRBV5-1 and TRBV20-1.

Researchers reported that TCR beta cDNA libraries carried unique molecular identifiers. TCRdb recomputed calls from the PCR reads with MiXCR, one row per CDR3 protein. The top ten hold around 4.5% of the sample, which has about 810,000 distinct CDR3 sequences, 53% seen once. These receptors lack a known antigen. Sequenced input: blood. These receptors all come from a girl between 10 and 17 years old with multiple sclerosis.

This clonotype was recorded once. A read error may produce the germline difference seen at one junction end. The CDR3 nucleotides are TGCGCCAGCAGCTATACTAGTCGCAATACGCGGTATTTT. Translation gives CASSYTSRNTRYF. The V call is TRBV5-1, the J call TRBJ2-3; a weak D match, TRBD2 (5 bases). The germline CDR1 and CDR2 sequences are SGHRS and YFSETQ. The length of the CDR3 is 13 residues. The full variable domain, with the rest looked up from reference TRBV5-1 and TRBJ2-3, is KAGVTQTPRYLIKTRGQQVTLSCSPISGHRSVSWYQQTPGQGLQFLFEYFSETQRNKGNFPGRFSGRQFSNSRSEMNVSTLELGDSALYLCASSYTSRNTRYFGPGTRLTVL.

The chain joins TRBV12-5 to TRBJ2-1, with D possibly being TRBD2 (5 bases). From germline, CDR1 is LGHNT and CDR2 FRNRAP. The CDR3 runs 17 residues. Trimming left V 4 bases short and J 2 bases short, with 18 bases between. The CDR3 is CASGSRTSGRTYNEQFF. CDR3 sequence (DNA): TGTGCTAGTGGTTCTAGAACAAGCGGACGAACCTACAATGAGCAGTTCTTC. The full variable domain, its missing parts supplied by reference TRBV12-5 and TRBJ2-1, is DARVTQTPRHKVTEMGQEVTMRCQPILGHNTVFWYRQTMMQGLELLAYFRNRAPLDDSGMPKDRFSAEMPDATLATLKIQPSEPRDSAVYFCASGSRTSGRTYNEQFFGPGTRLTVL.

This rearrangement joins TRBV15 to TRBJ2-1, with D tentatively TRBD2 (7 bases). The V gene lost 7 bases and the J gene lost 3 bases, with 19 bases spanning the gap. The CDR3 totals 16 residues. CDR1 is LNHNV and CDR2 is YYDKDF in the germline V gene (reference sequence). CDR3 region: CATTQGGERVYNEQFF. The DNA of the CDR3 is TGTGCCACCACCCAAGGGGGGGAAAGGGTCTACAATGAGCAGTTCTTC.

V gene TRBV11-1 combines with J gene TRBJ2-5, with TRBD1 identical over 8 bases. J was trimmed by 5 bases and V by 2 bases; bases with no gene match: 28. The length of the CDR3 is 22 residues. Germline CDR1 reads SGHAT; CDR2 reads FQDESV (reference sequence). CDR3 sequence: CASSLSPSRVGRWGQEGETQYF. The CDR3 DNA sequence: TGTGCCAGCAGCTTATCTCCCTCGCGTGTCGGTCGCTGGGGACAGGAGGGGGAGACCCAGTACTTC.

The chain couples TRBV5-1 to TRBJ1-2; possible D gene TRBD1, 5 bases. CDR3 length equals 16 residues. Germline CDR1 is SGHRS and CDR2 is YFSETQ. Trimming removed 4 bases at V and 4 bases at J, with 20 bases between. The DNA of the CDR3 is TGCGCCAGCAGCCGTCTGGAAACAGGCAGGTCCTATGGCTACACCTTC. It encodes CASSRLETGRSYGYTF. The full variable domain, in which reference TRBV5-1 and TRBJ1-2 provide the parts outside the CDR3, is KAGVTQTPRYLIKTRGQQVTLSCSPISGHRSVSWYQQTPGQGLQFLFEYFSETQRNKGNFPGRFSGRQFSNSRSEMNVSTLELGDSALYLCASSRLETGRSYGYTFGSGTRLTVV.

This chain links TRBV7-9 with TRBJ2-3; 8 bases are a match to TRBD2. The trim removed 5 bases at V and 5 bases at J, leaving 12 bases unmatched. Germline V lookup: CDR1 SEHNR, CDR2 FQNEAQ (reference sequence). The CDR3 has 16 residues. The CDR3 reads CASSLQPGLVVDTQYF. The CDR3 bases are TGTGCCAGCAGCCTACAACCGGGACTAGTGGTAGATACGCAGTATTTT. Full variable domain (remainder filled in from reference TRBV7-9 and TRBJ2-3): DTGVSQNPRHKITKRGQNVTFRCDPISEHNRLYWYRQTLGQGPEFLTYFQNEAQLEKSRLLSDRFSAERPKGSFSTLEIQRTEQGDSAMYLCASSLQPGLVVDTQYFGPGTRLTVL.

This clonotype appeared a few times. The genes are TRBV11-2 and TRBJ2-5, with D tentatively TRBD2 (5 bases). The CDR3 is 13 residues long. V dropped 5 bases and J dropped 11 bases, with 18 bases sitting between them. The germline gives CDR1 SGHAT, CDR2 FQNNGV. The CDR3 DNA sequence: TGTGCCAGCAGCCGAGAATCGGGGTCGAGGCAGTACTTC. Encoded protein: CASSRESGSRQYF. The variable domain in full, completed from reference TRBV11-2 and TRBJ2-5, reads EAGVAQSPRYKIIEKRQSVAFWCNPISGHATLYWYQQILGQGPKLLIQFQNNGVVDDSQLPKDRFSAERLKGVDSTLKIQPAKLEDSAVYLCASSRESGSRQYFGPGTRLLVL.

This clonotype was seen a handful of times. This chain connects TRBV6-6 to TRBJ1-2; weak D call: TRBD1 (6 bases). V was cut by 4 bases and J by 12 bases, with 18 bases left in between. The CDR3 consists of 13 residues. Per germline, CDR1 MNHNY and CDR2 SVGAGI (reference sequence). The CDR3 coding sequence is TGTGCCAGCAGTTCCTACTCGGCGGGGGGCCACACCTTC. This gives the protein CASSSYSAGGHTF.

This chain connects TRBV7-3 to TRBJ2-1, with D perhaps matching TRBD1 or TRBD2 (5 bases each). Germline V CDR1 and CDR2: SGHTA, FQGTGA. The V gene lost 1 base and the J gene lost 8 bases, with 12 bases spanning the gap. The CDR3 has 14 residues. The CDR3 is CASSLNPRGDEQFF. For the CDR3, the DNA is TGTGCCAGCAGCTTAAACCCGAGGGGCGATGAGCAGTTCTTC.

This clonotype was seen ten or more times. The chain recombines TRBV3-1 with TRBJ2-6; TRBD1 is a possible D gene (6 bases). Trimming stripped 3 bases from V and 0 bases from J, with 6 bases between. The CDR3 runs to 15 residues. From germline, CDR1 is LGHDT and CDR2 YNNKEL (reference sequence). CDR3: CASSQDSSGANVLTF. CDR3 in DNA: TGTGCCAGCAGCCAGGACAGCTCTGGGGCCAACGTCCTGACTTTC. The full variable domain, in which reference TRBV3-1 and TRBJ2-6 provide the parts outside the CDR3, is DTAVSQTPKYLVTQMGNDKSIKCEQNLGHDTMYWYKQDSKKFLKIMFSYNNKELIINETVPNRFSPKSPDKAHLNLHINSLELGDSAVYFCASSQDSSGANVLTFGAGSRLTVL.

The J gene is TRBJ1-1, the V gene TRBV12-5; TRBD1 matches at 7 bases. Germline V gene lookup returns CDR1 LGHNT and CDR2 FRNRAP. Trimming at V came to 5 bases and at J to 2 bases, leaving 8 bases not matched to a gene. CDR3 length equals 15 residues. This CDR3 reads CASGAPGQTNTEAFF. CDR3 bases: TGTGCTAGTGGTGCGCCGGGACAGACCAACACTGAAGCTTTCTTT.

The chain employs TRBV12-3 or TRBV12-4 and TRBJ1-1, with D possibly being TRBD1 (5 bases). CDR3 length: 13 amino acids. V lost 6 bases, J lost 4 bases, and 12 bases lay in between. The CDR3 reads CASRTPGGTEAFF. CDR3 sequence (DNA): TGTGCCAGCAGGACACCCGGGGGCACTGAAGCTTTCTTT.

The V and J genes are TRBV9 and TRBJ2-2, with D unresolved. This CDR3 comprises 15 residues. The germline gives CDR1 SGDLS, CDR2 YYNGEE. The ends were cut back, 0 bases at V and 10 bases at J, with 16 bases in the middle. For the CDR3, the DNA is TGTGCCAGCAGCGTAGAAGGGTTTTGGGGTGAGGAGCTGTTTTTT. It is translated as CASSVEGFWGEELFF.

The chain recombines TRBV6-6 with TRBJ2-6; D possibly corresponds to TRBD2 (5 bases). The germline V gene has CDR1 MNHNY and CDR2 SVGAGI (reference sequence). Trimming removed 4 bases at V and 16 bases at J, with 23 bases between. This CDR3 contains 15 residues. CDR3 protein: CASSFAREPPRRLTF. CDR3 coding DNA: TGTGCCAGCAGTTTCGCTCGGGAACCACCAAGAAGGCTGACTTTC.

The CDR3 DNA sequence: TGTGCCAGCAGCTTAACTATAGGCAGGGCCCACGAGCAGTACTTC. Translated, it gives CASSLTIGRAHEQYF. The chain couples TRBV7-2 to TRBJ2-7; possible D gene TRBD1, 5 bases. V was cut by 2 bases and J by 5 bases, with 16 bases left in between. The germline CDR1 and CDR2 sequences are SGHTA and FQGNSA. This CDR3 has 15 residues.

The chain recombines TRBV5-1 with TRBJ2-5; 7 bases agree with TRBD1. Trimming at V came to 4 bases and at J to 11 bases, leaving 11 bases not matched to a gene. The CDR3 extends over 13 amino acids. The germline CDR1 and CDR2 sequences are SGHRS and YFSETQ. CDR3 protein: CASSLSGGREQYF. CDR3 coding DNA: TGCGCCAGCAGCCTATCAGGGGGAAGAGAGCAGTACTTC.

This clonotype was detected only a few times. The junction differs from germline at one of its ends, possibly a read error. The V call is TRBV15, the J call TRBJ1-2, with 7 bases aligning to TRBD1. From germline, CDR1 is LNHNV and CDR2 YYDKDF (reference sequence). CDR3 length: 14 amino acids. CDR3 nucleotides: TGCGCCACCAGCAGAGAAGGGGGCTTCTATGGCTACACCTTC. Translation gives CATSREGGFYGYTF.

Only a few counts were recorded for this clonotype. The chain has TRBV29-1 and TRBJ2-5, with TRBD1 identical over 12 bases. The CDR3 sequence is 16 residues long. The germline gives CDR1 SQVTM, CDR2 ANQGSEA. The V and J ends lost 3 bases and 5 bases, in that order; junction bases with no gene match: 10. The CDR3 sequence is CSVEVPGQGAWETQYF. The CDR3 DNA follows: TGCAGCGTTGAGGTCCCGGGACAGGGGGCTTGGGAGACCCAGTACTTC.

The chain joins TRBV30 to TRBJ1-2; 7 nucleotides agree with TRBD1. Per the germline V gene, CDR1 is GTSNPN and CDR2 is SVGIG (reference sequence). The length of the CDR3 is 13 residues. Trimming removed 5 bases from V and 2 bases from J; junction bases left unmatched: 5. CDR3 sequence (DNA): TGTGCCTGGGAACCGGGACAGAACTATGGCTACACCTTC. Its protein product is CAWEPGQNYGYTF. Drawing the rest from reference TRBV30 and TRBJ1-2, the complete variable domain is SQTIHQWPATLVQPVGSPLSLECTVEGTSNPNLYWYRQAAGRGLQLLFYSVGIGQISSEVPQNLSASRPQDRQFILSSKKLLLSDSGFYLCAWEPGQNYGYTFGSGTRLTVV.

CDR3 DNA sequence: TGTGCCAGCAGTGACCCGTGGGCAGGAGTGAGAGATACGCAGTATTTT. This gives the protein CASSDPWAGVRDTQYF. The rearrangement links TRBV2 to TRBJ2-3; D gene uncertain. The CDR3 length is 16 residues. V was shortened by 3 bases and J by 5 bases, with 18 bases between the two germline ends. Germline CDR1 reads SNHLY; CDR2 reads FYNNEI. The entire variable domain, with the rest obtained from reference TRBV2 and TRBJ2-3, is as follows: EPEVTQTPSHQVTQMGQEVILRCVPISNHLYFYWYRQILGQKVEFLVSFYNNEISEKSEIFDDQFSVERPDGSNFTLKIRSTKLEDSAMYFCASSDPWAGVRDTQYFGPGTRLTVL.

The rearrangement uses TRBV7-9 and TRBJ2-4, with a tentative D call TRBD1 (6 bases). The J call is in doubt because the DNA end fits TRBJ2-5 better. Germline V gene lookup returns CDR1 SEHNR and CDR2 FQNEAQ (reference sequence). The CDR3 has 19 residues. CDR3 coding DNA: TGTGCCAGCAGCTTAGCATGGTCTAGTGGGGGCCGAGAGCAAGAGACCCAGTACTTC. This codes for CASSLAWSSGGREQETQYF.

The genes are TRBV20-1 and TRBJ2-3; no reliable D call. This CDR3 spans 11 amino acids. The V and J ends lost 3 bases and 3 bases respectively, with 4 bases between them. Germline V gene lookup returns CDR1 DFQATT and CDR2 SNEGSKA (reference sequence). The CDR3 region has the DNA TGCAGTGCTAGGAATACAGATACGCAGTATTTT. The encoded protein is CSARNTDTQYF.

V gene TRBV9 combines with J gene TRBJ2-7; TRBD1 matches at 9 bases. The CDR3 has 15 residues. The V gene's germline CDR1 is SGDLS and CDR2 YYNGEE. The V and J ends lost 3 bases and 0 bases, in that order; junction bases with no gene match: 4. The CDR3, as DNA: TGTGCCAGCAGCGCTGGACAGGGGAGCTCCTACGAGCAGTACTTC. Protein sequence: CASSAGQGSSYEQYF.